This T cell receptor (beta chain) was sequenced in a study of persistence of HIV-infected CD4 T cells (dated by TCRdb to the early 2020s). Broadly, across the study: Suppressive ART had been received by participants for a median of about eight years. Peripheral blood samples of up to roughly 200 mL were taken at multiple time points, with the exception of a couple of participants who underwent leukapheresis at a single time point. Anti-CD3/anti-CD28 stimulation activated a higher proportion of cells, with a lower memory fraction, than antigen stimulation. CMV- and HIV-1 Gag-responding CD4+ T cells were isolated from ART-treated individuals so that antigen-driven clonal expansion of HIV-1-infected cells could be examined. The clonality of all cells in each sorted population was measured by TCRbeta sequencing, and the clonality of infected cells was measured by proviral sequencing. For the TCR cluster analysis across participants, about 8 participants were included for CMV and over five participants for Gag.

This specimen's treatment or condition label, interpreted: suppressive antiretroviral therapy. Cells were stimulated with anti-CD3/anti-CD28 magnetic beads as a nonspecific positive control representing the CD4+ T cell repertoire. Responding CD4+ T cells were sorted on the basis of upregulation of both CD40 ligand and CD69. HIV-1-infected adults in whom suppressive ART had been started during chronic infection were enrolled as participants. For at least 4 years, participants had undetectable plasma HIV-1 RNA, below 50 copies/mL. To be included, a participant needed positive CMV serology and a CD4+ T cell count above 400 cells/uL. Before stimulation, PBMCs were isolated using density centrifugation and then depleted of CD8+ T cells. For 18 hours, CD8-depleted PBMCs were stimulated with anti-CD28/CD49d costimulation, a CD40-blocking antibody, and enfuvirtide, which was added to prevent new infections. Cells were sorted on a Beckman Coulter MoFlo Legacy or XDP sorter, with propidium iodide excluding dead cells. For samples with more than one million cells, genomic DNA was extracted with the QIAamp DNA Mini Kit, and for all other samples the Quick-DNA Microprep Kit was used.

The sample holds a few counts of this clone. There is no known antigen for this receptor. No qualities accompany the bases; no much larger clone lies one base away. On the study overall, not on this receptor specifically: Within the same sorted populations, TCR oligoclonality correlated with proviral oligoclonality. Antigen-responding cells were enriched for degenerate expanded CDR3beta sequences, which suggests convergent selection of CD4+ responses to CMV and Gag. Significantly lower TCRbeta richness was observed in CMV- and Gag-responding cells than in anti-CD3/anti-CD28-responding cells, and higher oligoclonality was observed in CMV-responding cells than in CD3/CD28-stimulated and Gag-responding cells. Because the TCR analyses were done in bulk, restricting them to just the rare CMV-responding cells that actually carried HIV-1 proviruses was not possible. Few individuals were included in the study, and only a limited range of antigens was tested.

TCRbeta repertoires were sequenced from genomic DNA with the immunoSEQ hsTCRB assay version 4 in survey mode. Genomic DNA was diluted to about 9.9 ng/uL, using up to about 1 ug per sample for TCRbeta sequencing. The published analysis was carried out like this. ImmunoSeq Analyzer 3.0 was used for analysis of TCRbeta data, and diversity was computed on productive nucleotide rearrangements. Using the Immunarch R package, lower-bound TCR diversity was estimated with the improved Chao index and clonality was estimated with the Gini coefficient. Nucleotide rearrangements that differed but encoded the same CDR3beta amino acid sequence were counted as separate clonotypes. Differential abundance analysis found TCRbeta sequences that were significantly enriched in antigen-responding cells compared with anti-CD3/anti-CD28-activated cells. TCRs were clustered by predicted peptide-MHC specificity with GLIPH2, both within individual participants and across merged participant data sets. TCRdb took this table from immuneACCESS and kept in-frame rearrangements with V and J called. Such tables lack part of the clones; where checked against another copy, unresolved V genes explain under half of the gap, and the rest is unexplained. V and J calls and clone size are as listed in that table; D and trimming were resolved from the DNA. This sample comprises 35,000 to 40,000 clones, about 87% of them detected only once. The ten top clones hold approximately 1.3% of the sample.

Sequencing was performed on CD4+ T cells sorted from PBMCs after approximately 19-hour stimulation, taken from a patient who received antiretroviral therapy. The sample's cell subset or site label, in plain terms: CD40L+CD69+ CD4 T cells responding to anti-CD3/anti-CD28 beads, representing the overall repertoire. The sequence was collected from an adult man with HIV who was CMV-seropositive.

The DNA sequence is given as TGTGCCATCAGACAGAGCTCTGGAAACACCATATATTTT. Its product reads: CAIRQSSGNTIYF. The chain is assembled from TRBV10-3 and TRBJ1-3; the D gene assignment is ambiguous. The V and J ends are trimmed by 6 bases and 0 bases, leaving 6 bases between them. The CDR3 contains 13 residues, cysteine and phenylalanine counted. Kept here is only the CDR3 DNA, which spans 39 bases and is read in frame from base 1. The germline V gene supplies CDR1 ENHRY and CDR2 SYGVKD.